This passage covers 5 T cell receptor beta chains from one sample sequenced in a study of CD8 T cells in ankylosing spondylitis. TCRdb ran MiXCR on the 5' RACE reads and lists one entry per CDR3 protein. The sample holds roughly 180,000 distinct CDR3 sequences, 10% to 15% seen once. Sequenced sample: blood, either unsorted or a sorted T cell fraction (not recorded which). Receptors were obtained from a female donor with ankylosing spondylitis or in good health (not recorded which).

This clonotype was counted a few times. This chain connects TRBV4-3 to TRBJ2-3; D is perhaps TRBD2 (6 bases). The CDR3 loop spans 18 amino acids. Germline CDR1 is LGHNA and CDR2 is YSLEER. V was shortened by 0 bases and J by 5 bases, with 21 bases between the two germline ends. CDR3 in DNA: TGCGCCAGCAGCCAAGATCTCTCGGAGGTGGCCGGGGGAGATACGCAGTATTTT. Its translation: CASSQDLSEVAGGDTQYF.

In its sample, this clonotype was seen many times. The chain has TRBV20-1 and TRBJ2-4; 12 bases match TRBD2. The germline gives CDR1 DFQATT, CDR2 SNEGSKA (reference sequence). This CDR3 is built from 15 residues. Germline trimming cut 4 bases from V and 6 bases from J; bases unmatched to any gene: 7. CDR3: CSATPSGRAGNIQYF. CDR3 coding DNA: TGCAGTGCTACACCTAGCGGGAGGGCTGGAAACATTCAGTACTTC.

Written as DNA, the CDR3 is TGCGCCAGCGCGGCGGGAGGAGAGACCGGGGAGCTGTTTTTT. It specifies CASAAGGETGELFF. The chain has TRBV5-1 and TRBJ2-2, with 8 bases that match TRBD2. The CDR3 extends over 14 amino acids. After removal of 7 bases from V and 5 bases from J, the junction contained 7 bases not matched to a gene. Germline CDR1 is SGHRS and CDR2 is YFSETQ.

CDR3 sequence (DNA): TGTGCCAGCAGCGTAAGGAGAGGGGCTGAAATGAACACTGAAGCTTTCTTT. Its translation: CASSVRRGAEMNTEAFF. V usage is TRBV7-8 and J usage is TRBJ1-1; a possible D gene is TRBD1 (5 bases). Trimming removed 5 bases at V and 0 bases at J, with 19 bases between. Germline V gene data show CDR1 as SGHVS and CDR2 as FQNEAQ. The CDR3 spans 17 residues.

Only one count was recorded for this clonotype. The genes are TRBV7-6 and TRBJ2-7; TRBD2 matches 13 bases. The CDR3 is 14 residues long. Looked up from germline, CDR1 is SGHVS and CDR2 is FNYEAQ. J lost 2 bases, V lost 5 bases, and 0 bases had no gene match. The CDR3 nucleotides are TGTGCCAGCAGCGGGACTAGCGGGACCTACGAGCAGTACTTC. This translates into CASSGTSGTYEQYF.